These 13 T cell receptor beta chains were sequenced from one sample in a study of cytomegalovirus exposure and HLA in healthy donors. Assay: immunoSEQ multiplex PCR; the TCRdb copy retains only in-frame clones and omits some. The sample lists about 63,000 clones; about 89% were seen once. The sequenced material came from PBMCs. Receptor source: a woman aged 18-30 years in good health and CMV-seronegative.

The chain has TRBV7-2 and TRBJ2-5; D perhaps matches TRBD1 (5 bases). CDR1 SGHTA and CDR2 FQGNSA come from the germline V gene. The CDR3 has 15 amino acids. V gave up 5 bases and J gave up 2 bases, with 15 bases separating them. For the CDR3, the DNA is TGTGCCAGCAGCATCCAGTCCAGGGTTCAAGAGACCCAGTACTTC. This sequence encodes CASSIQSRVQETQYF.

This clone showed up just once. The CDR3 nucleotides read TGTGCCAGCAGTGAGGATGGGGCGGACACCGGGGAGCTGTTTTTT. Translated: CASSEDGADTGELFF. The rearrangement links TRBV6-4 to TRBJ2-2; the D gene is possibly TRBD1 (5 bases). Germline V gene data show CDR1 as MRHNA and CDR2 as SNTAGT. V lost 3 bases and J 3 bases, leaving 11 bases between the germline ends. This CDR3 has 15 residues.

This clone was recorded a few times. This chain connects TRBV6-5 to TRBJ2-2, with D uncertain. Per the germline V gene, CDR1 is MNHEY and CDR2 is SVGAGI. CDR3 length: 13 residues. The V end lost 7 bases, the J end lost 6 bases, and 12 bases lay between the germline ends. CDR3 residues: CASTREAPGELFF. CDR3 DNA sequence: TGTGCCAGCACGCGTGAAGCGCCCGGGGAGCTGTTTTTT.

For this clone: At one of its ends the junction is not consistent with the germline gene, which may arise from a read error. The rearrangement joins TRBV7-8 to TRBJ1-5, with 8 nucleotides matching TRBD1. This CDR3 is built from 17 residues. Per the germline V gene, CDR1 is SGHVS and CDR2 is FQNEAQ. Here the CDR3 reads CASSVAQGAMGNQPQHF. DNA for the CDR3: TGTGCCAGCAGCGTAGCGCAGGGGGCGATGGGCAATCAGCCCCAGCATTTT.

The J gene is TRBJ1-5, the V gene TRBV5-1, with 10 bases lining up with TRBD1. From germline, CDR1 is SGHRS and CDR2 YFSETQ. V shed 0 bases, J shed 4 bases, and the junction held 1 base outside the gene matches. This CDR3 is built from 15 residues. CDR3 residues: CASSLGTGGNQPQHF. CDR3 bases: TGCGCCAGCAGCTTGGGGACAGGGGGGAATCAGCCCCAGCATTTT.

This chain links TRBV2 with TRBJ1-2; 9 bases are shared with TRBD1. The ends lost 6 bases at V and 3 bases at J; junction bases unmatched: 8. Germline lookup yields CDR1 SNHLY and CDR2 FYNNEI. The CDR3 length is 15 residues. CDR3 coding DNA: TGTGCCAGCAGAAAACTTCGGGACAGGGACTATGGCTACACCTTC. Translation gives CASRKLRDRDYGYTF.

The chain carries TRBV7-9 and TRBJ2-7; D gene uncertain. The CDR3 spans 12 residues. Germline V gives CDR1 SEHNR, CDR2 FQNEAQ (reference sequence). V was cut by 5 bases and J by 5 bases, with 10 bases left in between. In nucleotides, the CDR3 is TGTGCCAGCAGCCCCCGGGTCCACGAGCAGTACTTC. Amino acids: CASSPRVHEQYF.

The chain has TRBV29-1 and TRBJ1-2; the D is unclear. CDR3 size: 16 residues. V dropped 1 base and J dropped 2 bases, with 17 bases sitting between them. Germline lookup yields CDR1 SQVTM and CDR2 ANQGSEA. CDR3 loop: CSVEGPSSGSNYGYTF. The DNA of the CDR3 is TGCAGCGTTGAAGGTCCCTCCTCAGGCAGCAACTATGGCTACACCTTC.

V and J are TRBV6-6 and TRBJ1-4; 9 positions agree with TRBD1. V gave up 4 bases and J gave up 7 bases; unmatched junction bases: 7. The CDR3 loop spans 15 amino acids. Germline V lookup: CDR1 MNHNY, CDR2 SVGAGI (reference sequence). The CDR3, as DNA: TGTGCCAGCAGTTGGGGACAGGGAAAAACTGAAAAACTGTTTTTT. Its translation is CASSWGQGKTEKLFF.

CDR3 nucleotides: TGTGCCAGCAGTACACCCGCCGGGACAGGGATTGAAAAACTGTTTTTT. Its protein is CASSTPAGTGIEKLFF. J is TRBJ1-4 and V is TRBV28; the match to TRBD1 covers 9 bases. The CDR3 sequence is 16 residues long. Germline-derived CDR1 and CDR2 are MDHEN and SYDVKM. V trimming: 5 bases; J trimming: 7 bases; junction bases outside the gene matches: 11.

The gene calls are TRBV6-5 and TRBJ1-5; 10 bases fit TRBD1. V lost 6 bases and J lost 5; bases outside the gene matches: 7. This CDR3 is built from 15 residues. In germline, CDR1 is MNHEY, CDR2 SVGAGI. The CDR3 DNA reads TGTGCCAGCAGGCGAGGGACAGGGGAGGATCAGCCCCAGCATTTT. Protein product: CASRRGTGEDQPQHF.

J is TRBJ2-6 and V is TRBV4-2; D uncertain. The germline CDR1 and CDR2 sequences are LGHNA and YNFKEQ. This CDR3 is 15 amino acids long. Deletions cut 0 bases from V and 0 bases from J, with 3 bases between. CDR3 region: CASSQDNSGANVLTF. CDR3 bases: TGTGCCAGCAGCCAAGATAACTCTGGGGCCAACGTCCTGACTTTC.

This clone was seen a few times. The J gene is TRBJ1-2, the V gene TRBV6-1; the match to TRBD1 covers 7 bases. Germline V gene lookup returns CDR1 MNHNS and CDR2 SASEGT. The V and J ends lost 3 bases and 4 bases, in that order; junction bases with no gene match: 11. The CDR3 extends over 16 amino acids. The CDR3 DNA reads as TGTGCCAGCAGTGAGGTCTCCGACAGGGTTGCCTATGGCTACACCTTC. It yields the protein CASSEVSDRVAYGYTF.